This entry lists 29 T cell receptor beta chains sequenced from one sample in a study of blood T cell repertoires in COVID-19. Sequencing used immunoSEQ multiplex PCR; TCRdb keeps in-frame clones, though not all of them. Among roughly 440,000 clones listed, around 88% were seen once. The sequencing input was peripheral blood. The receptors shown here come from a woman aged 45-59 years with COVID-19, enrolled during active disease.

The V gene is TRBV3-1 (or the pseudogene TRBV3-2), the J gene TRBJ2-5, with D perhaps matching TRBD1 (6 bases). Germline lookup yields CDR1 LGHDT and CDR2 YNNKEL (reference sequence). V was shortened by 0 bases and J by 4 bases, with 12 bases between the two germline ends. CDR3 length equals 15 residues. In nucleotides, the CDR3 is TGTGCCAGCAGCCAAGATGATGAAGGGGGAGAGACCCAGTACTTC. This encodes CASSQDDEGGETQYF.

The chain recombines TRBV19 with TRBJ2-1; TRBD2 matches at 8 bases. V dropped 0 bases and J dropped 4; count of bases not matched to a gene: 2. The CDR3 spans 15 residues. The germline V gene has CDR1 LNHDA and CDR2 SQIVND (reference sequence). The CDR3 sequence is CASSIERGVYNEQFF. CDR3 DNA: TGTGCCAGTAGTATAGAGCGGGGGGTATACAATGAGCAGTTCTTC.

The chain combines TRBV6-5 with TRBJ1-6; D is possibly TRBD1 (6 bases). In germline, CDR1 is MNHEY, CDR2 SVGAGI. The CDR3 spans 15 residues. V was clipped by 8 bases and J by 14 bases, with 25 bases between them. The CDR3 spells CASGQLSGTPKALHF. In DNA, the CDR3 is TGTGCCAGCGGCCAATTATCCGGGACACCCAAGGCCCTCCACTTT.

This clone was seen only once. The chain employs TRBV10-3 and TRBJ1-3, with D perhaps TRBD1 (5 bases). The CDR3 loop spans 15 amino acids. CDR1 is ENHRY, CDR2 SYGVKD, per germline. Trimming took off 3 bases at V and 0 bases at J, with 9 bases between the two ends. CDR3 protein: CAISDRANSGNTIYF. The CDR3 nucleotides read TGTGCCATCAGTGACAGGGCGAACTCTGGAAACACCATATATTTT.

This CDR3 reads CASSGLAGGSSDTQYF. The CDR3 DNA sequence: TGCGCCAGCAGCGGCCTAGCGGGGGGGTCGTCAGATACGCAGTATTTT. The V gene is TRBV10-1, the J gene TRBJ2-3; TRBD2 agrees at 12 bases. Germline CDR1 WNHNN, CDR2 SYGVQD (reference sequence). The CDR3 totals 16 residues. After removal of 6 bases from V and 4 bases from J, the junction contained 8 bases not matched to a gene.

The CDR3 sequence: CASSLEIADTAYEQYF. The CDR3 nucleotides are TGTGCCAGCAGCTTAGAGATTGCGGACACCGCCTACGAGCAGTACTTC. The chain employs TRBV11-2 and TRBJ2-7, with D perhaps TRBD1 (5 bases). Germline values: CDR1 SGHAT, CDR2 FQNNGV. This CDR3 is 16 amino acids long. The V end was cut by 0 bases, the J end by 2 bases, with 14 bases between.

The gene calls are TRBV4-1 and TRBJ1-2; 8 nucleotides match TRBD1. The CDR3 length is 15 residues. Trimming took 1 base from V and 4 from J; bases not matched to a gene: 5. Looked up from germline, CDR1 is MGHRA and CDR2 is YSYEKL. CDR3 nucleotides: TGCGCCAGCAGCCAAGTAGACAGGGGAGGCTATGGCTACACCTTC. As protein: CASSQVDRGGYGYTF.

This rearrangement joins TRBV6-5 to TRBJ1-1; D not certain. This CDR3 has 13 residues. Per germline, CDR1 MNHEY and CDR2 SVGAGI. V was shortened by 7 bases and J by 5 bases, with 14 bases between the two germline ends. This CDR3 reads CASTQTSGTEAFF. CDR3 coding DNA: TGTGCCAGCACCCAGACAAGTGGGACTGAAGCTTTCTTT.

The count of this clone is one. The CDR3 nucleotides are TGTGCCAGCAGTTCGGAGGGGCGGACCCAGTACTTC. Its translation: CASSSEGRTQYF. The rearrangement joins TRBV12-3 or TRBV12-4 to TRBJ2-5; perhaps TRBD2 as D (6 bases). The CDR3 covers 12 residues. The ends were cut back, 4 bases at V and 7 bases at J, with 10 bases in the middle.

The chain couples TRBV30 to TRBJ2-3; D ambiguous. V lost 0 bases and J lost 5, with 12 bases in between. There are 14 residues in the CDR3. CDR1 is GTSNPN, CDR2 SVGIG, per germline (reference sequence). The CDR3 region has the DNA TGTGCCTGGAGTGTAGGAAGTTCGGGAGATACGCAGTATTTT. Protein sequence: CAWSVGSSGDTQYF. The full variable domain, in which reference TRBV30 and TRBJ2-3 provide the parts outside the CDR3, is SQTIHQWPATLVQPVGSPLSLECTVEGTSNPNLYWYRQAAGRGLQLLFYSVGIGQISSEVPQNLSASRPQDRQFILSSKKLLLSDSGFYLCAWSVGSSGDTQYFGPGTRLTVL.

The J gene is TRBJ2-6, the V gene TRBV19, with 9 positions matching TRBD1. The CDR3 sequence is 17 residues long. Trimming took 6 bases from V and 2 from J; bases not matched to a gene: 8. Per the germline V gene, CDR1 is LNHDA and CDR2 is SQIVND (reference sequence). CDR3 sequence: CASRTGTGMAGANVLTF. The DNA for the CDR3 is TGTGCCAGTAGGACCGGGACAGGGATGGCTGGGGCCAACGTCCTGACTTTC.

The table lists this clone with a few counts. V gene TRBV5-6 combines with J gene TRBJ2-7; 8 nucleotides match TRBD1. Trimming took 5 bases from V and 4 from J; bases not matched to a gene: 8. Germline V CDR1 and CDR2: SGHDT, YYEEEE. The CDR3 is 14 residues long. The CDR3 DNA follows: TGTGCCAGCAGTTACGGACAGGGACTGTACGAGCAGTACTTC. This translates into CASSYGQGLYEQYF. Filled out from reference TRBV5-6 and TRBJ2-7, the complete variable domain reads DAGVTQSPTHLIKTRGQQVTLRCSPKSGHDTVSWYQQALGQGPQFIFQYYEEEERQRGNFPDRFSGHQFPNYSSELNVNALLLGDSALYLCASSYGQGLYEQYFGPGTRLTVT.

This chain uses TRBV30 with TRBJ2-1, with D possibly being TRBD2 (5 bases). Germline V CDR1 and CDR2: GTSNPN, SVGIG (reference sequence). V was shortened by 3 bases and J by 6 bases, with 6 bases between the two germline ends. This CDR3 has 11 amino acids. CDR3 nucleotides: TGTGCCTGGAGGGACTTCAATGAGCAGTTCTTC. Translation: CAWRDFNEQFF.

This chain connects TRBV10-3 to TRBJ2-2; the match to TRBD1 covers 9 bases. The CDR3 totals 14 residues. V lost 11 bases and J lost 3; bases outside the gene matches: 7. Germline CDR1 and CDR2: ENHRY and SYGVKD. The CDR3 spells CAVKQGADTGELFF. CDR3 DNA: TGTGCCGTGAAACAGGGGGCGGACACCGGGGAGCTGTTTTTT.

The chain links TRBV20-1 to TRBJ1-5, with D possibly TRBD1 on 5 matching bases. Trimming removed 3 bases from V and 2 bases from J, with 14 bases in between. This CDR3 region has 15 residues. From germline, CDR1 is DFQATT and CDR2 SNEGSKA (reference sequence). DNA for the CDR3: TGCAGTGCTAGTCCTACAGGTGGAGGCAATCAGCCCCAGCATTTT. Protein product: CSASPTGGGNQPQHF.

The chain employs TRBV6-4 and TRBJ2-1, with 14 bases identical to TRBD2. Trimming cost V 5 bases and J 9 bases; bases outside gene matches: 6. Germline CDR1 is MRHNA and CDR2 is SNTAGT. This CDR3 region has 15 residues. For the CDR3, the DNA is TGTGCCAGCAGTTATAGACTAGCGGGGGGGCGTGAGCAGTTCTTC. As protein: CASSYRLAGGREQFF.

The chain carries TRBV24-1 and TRBJ2-2; a weak D match, TRBD1 (5 bases). Germline-derived CDR1 and CDR2 are KGHDR and SFDVKD. This CDR3 spans 16 amino acids. V was clipped by 0 bases and J by 5 bases, with 12 bases between them. For the CDR3, the DNA is TGTGCCACCAGTGATTTGGAGCAGGGTCGAACCGGGGAGCTGTTTTTT. Translated, it gives CATSDLEQGRTGELFF.

V gene TRBV7-8 combines with J gene TRBJ1-1, with 7 bases that match TRBD1. Unmatched junction bases numbered 10, after V lost 4 bases and J lost 2 bases. This CDR3 comprises 16 residues. Germline values: CDR1 SGHVS, CDR2 FQNEAQ. CDR3 coding DNA: TGTGCCAGCAGCTCCAACAGGGGTATTCTTAACACTGAAGCTTTCTTT. It yields the protein CASSSNRGILNTEAFF.

The chain couples TRBV9 to TRBJ1-2, with 7 nucleotides matching TRBD1. Germline CDR1 and CDR2: SGDLS and YYNGEE. The V and J ends lost 0 bases and 4 bases, in that order; junction bases with no gene match: 3. This CDR3 spans 14 amino acids. The CDR3 sequence is CASSVGDRAYGYTF. Here the CDR3 DNA reads TGTGCCAGCAGCGTAGGAGACAGGGCCTATGGCTACACCTTC.

Concerning this clone itself: The sample contains more than one DNA sequence encoding this CDR3. The chain is built from TRBV27 and TRBJ1-2, with 7 bases that match TRBD1. The CDR3 spans 13 residues. Trimming at V came to 3 bases and at J to 4 bases, leaving 2 bases not matched to a gene. The germline CDR1 and CDR2 sequences are MNHEY and SMNVEV (reference sequence). The CDR3 DNA is TGTGCCAGCAGTTTGGCAGGGGGCTATGGCTACACCTTC. The encoded protein is CASSLAGGYGYTF.

Concerning this clone itself: The junction shows a germline mismatch at one end, possibly a read error. The V call is TRBV9, the J call TRBJ1-1; no reliable D call. Germline values: CDR1 SGDLS, CDR2 YYNGEE. The CDR3 is 17 residues long. DNA for the CDR3: TGTGCCAGCAGCGTATCAATCGAGAAGGGAGTGAACGCTGAAGCTTTCTTT. Its translation is CASSVSIEKGVNAEAFF. Drawing the rest from reference TRBV9 and TRBJ1-1, the complete variable domain is DSGVTQTPKHLITATGQRVTLRCSPRSGDLSVYWYQQSLDQGLQFLIQYYNGEERAKGNILERFSAQQFPDLHSELNLSSLELGDSALYFCASSVSIEKGVNAEAFFGQGTRLTVV.

V gene TRBV7-9 combines with J gene TRBJ1-5; D is perhaps TRBD1 (5 bases). Trimming removed 8 bases from V and 6 bases from J, with 20 bases in between. The CDR3 covers 15 residues. Per the germline V gene, CDR1 is SEHNR and CDR2 is FQNEAQ (reference sequence). CDR3 residues: CASAAGGIGTQPQHF. Written as DNA, the CDR3 is TGTGCCAGCGCAGCGGGGGGAATTGGGACTCAGCCCCAGCATTTT.

The chain links TRBV14 to TRBJ2-2; the match to TRBD1 covers 10 bases. V dropped 2 bases and J dropped 6; count of bases not matched to a gene: 3. CDR1 SGHDN and CDR2 FVKESK come from the germline V gene. This CDR3 has 15 residues. The CDR3 region has the DNA TGTGCCAGCAGCCAAAGAGGACAGGGGGCCGGGGAGCTGTTTTTT. It codes for CASSQRGQGAGELFF.

This chain joins TRBV12-5 and TRBJ2-7; D gene uncertain. V lost 2 bases and J 3 bases, leaving 11 bases between the germline ends. The CDR3 runs to 14 residues. Germline V gene data show CDR1 as LGHNT and CDR2 as FRNRAP. For the CDR3, the DNA is TGTGCTAGTGGTTTGCCCACAGCCTTCTACGAGCAGTACTTC. It translates to CASGLPTAFYEQYF.

The chain couples TRBV29-1 to TRBJ1-1; 8 bases are a match to TRBD1. The CDR3 has 13 amino acids. Looked up from germline, CDR1 is SQVTM and CDR2 is ANQGSEA. V shed 4 bases, J shed 1 base, and the junction held 2 bases outside the gene matches. CDR3 residues: CSVVRGPNTEAFF. CDR3 sequence (DNA): TGCAGCGTTGTCAGGGGGCCGAACACTGAAGCTTTCTTT.

The chain's CDR3 is CASSPVAGGEQYF. The DNA of the CDR3 is TGTGCCAGCAGCCCCGTTGCGGGGGGCGAGCAGTACTTC. This rearrangement joins TRBV7-6 to TRBJ2-7; 8 nucleotides match TRBD2. The germline gives CDR1 SGHVS, CDR2 FNYEAQ. After removal of 5 bases from V and 6 bases from J, the junction contained 6 bases not matched to a gene. The CDR3 covers 13 residues.

V and J are TRBV6-4 and TRBJ2-3, with 9 bases identical to TRBD2. Germline assignment: CDR1 MRHNA and CDR2 SNTAGT. After removal of 6 bases from V and 2 bases from J, the junction contained 6 bases not matched to a gene. This CDR3 contains 15 residues. The CDR3 DNA reads TGTGCCAGCAGCCAAGCGGGGGGCCTCACAGATACGCAGTATTTT. Translated, it gives CASSQAGGLTDTQYF.

The chain recombines TRBV19 with TRBJ1-2; weak D call: TRBD1 (6 bases). Trimming took off 2 bases at V and 2 bases at J, with 9 bases between the two ends. The CDR3 is 14 amino acids. Germline V gene sequence: CDR1 LNHDA, CDR2 SQIVND (reference sequence). The CDR3 reads CASSITGQNYGYTF. The CDR3, as DNA: TGTGCCAGTAGTATAACAGGGCAAAACTATGGCTACACCTTC.

The gene calls are TRBV6-6 and TRBJ1-1; D unresolved. Germline V CDR1 and CDR2: MNHNY, SVGAGI (reference sequence). The CDR3 is 12 amino acids. Trimming took off 6 bases at V and 3 bases at J, with 8 bases between the two ends. The chain's CDR3 is CASSLRDTEAFF. The DNA of the CDR3 is TGTGCCAGCAGCCTCCGGGACACTGAAGCTTTCTTT.